This T cell receptor beta chain derives from a study of blood T cell repertoires in COVID-19. Study context: Both acute and convalescent COVID-19 samples were obtained from the United States, Italy and Spain. In each case, the material was cDNA or gDNA derived from T cells, B-cell-depleted T cells, or PBMCs.

Germline V gene data show CDR1 as ENHRY and CDR2 as SYGVKD. Trimming cost V 7 bases and J 0 bases; bases outside gene matches: 9. The CDR3 totals 16 residues. The authors' processing: Scientists estimated how many nucleated cells there were by amplifying reference gene primers. The assay was immunoSEQ multiplex PCR, and TCRdb's table has in-frame clones only and misses some. D and trimming come from the DNA, and the V and J calls and clone size come from that table. This sample has some 65,000 clones, with 74% found just once. This clone was counted only a few times. This sequence was found in a woman over 75 with acute or convalescent COVID-19. The chain uses TRBV10-3 and TRBJ2-3, with TRBD2 matching 8 bases. The sample was peripheral blood. The DNA for the CDR3 is TGTGCCATCACCATACTAGCGGAGCCTAGCACAGATACGCAGTATTTT. Translating gives CAITILAEPSTDTQYF.